Presented here are 18 T cell receptor beta chains from one specimen sequenced in a study of human T cells and chemical hapten exposure. Sample time point: patch test 1, 2 weeks after DPC sensitization. Indicated treatment: therapeutic diphenylcyclopropenone sensitization with weekly scalp DPC. In TCRdb, the RACE reads were re-called with MiXCR into one record per CDR3 protein. The table includes fewer than 130,000 distinct CDR3 sequences, 11% detected once. The specimen was whole blood, collected in connection with sensitization to the hapten diphenylcyclopropenone (DPC). The receptors come from a woman in her 40s with alopecia areata. Some clones in this sample may be carry-over from other donors' samples.

This chain connects TRBV4-2 to TRBJ2-5, with D possibly TRBD1 on 6 matching bases. The CDR3 totals 14 residues. The V and J ends lost 2 bases and 5 bases respectively, with 12 bases between them. Per germline, CDR1 LGHNA and CDR2 YNFKEQ. This CDR3 reads CASSQSYQGETQYF. In DNA form, the CDR3 reads TGTGCCAGCAGCCAAAGTTACCAGGGGGAGACCCAGTACTTC.

This clonotype was found many times. The genes are TRBV11-2 and TRBJ1-6; D remains ambiguous. CDR1 is SGHAT and CDR2 is FQNNGV in the germline V gene. The V and J ends lost 4 bases and 11 bases respectively, with 15 bases between them. The CDR3 runs to 14 residues. CDR3 sequence (DNA): TGTGCCAGCAGCTCGACCCCGGGAATCCCACCCCTCCACTTT. Translating it yields CASSSTPGIPPLHF.

This clonotype was observed a handful of times. The genes are TRBV6-5 and TRBJ2-3, with D uncertain. CDR3 length: 15 residues. Germline values: CDR1 MNHEY, CDR2 SVGAGI. The V and J ends lost 6 bases and 2 bases respectively, with 15 bases between them. The CDR3 loop is CASRNTLGYTDTQYF. CDR3 DNA: TGTGCCAGCAGGAACACCCTGGGTTACACAGATACGCAGTATTTT.

This clonotype turned up a few times. The chain links TRBV3-1 to TRBJ2-1, with 10 bases fitting TRBD2. Germline V gene data show CDR1 as LGHDT and CDR2 as YNNKEL (reference sequence). This CDR3 contains 16 residues. The V segment lost 7 bases and the J segment 7 bases; nucleotides outside the gene matches: 13. The CDR3 spells CASTRGVASGGNEQFF. DNA of the CDR3: TGTGCCAGCACCAGGGGGGTGGCTAGCGGGGGAAATGAGCAGTTCTTC.

This chain links TRBV7-2 with TRBJ2-7; D call uncertain. Trimming left V 3 bases short and J 0 bases short, with 9 bases between. The CDR3 loop spans 14 amino acids. The germline V gene has CDR1 SGHTA and CDR2 FQGNSA. In nucleotides, the CDR3 is TGTGCCAGCAGCTTGACCCTAAGCTCCTACGAGCAGTACTTC. Translating gives CASSLTLSSYEQYF.

The chain combines TRBV28 with TRBJ2-5, with 8 bases identical to TRBD2. In germline, CDR1 is MDHEN, CDR2 SYDVKM. The CDR3 runs 14 residues. The V gene end was trimmed by 7 bases and the J gene end by 5 bases; junction bases not matched to a gene: 9. CDR3 in DNA: TGTGCCAGCACCACAGGCGGGAGGATTGAGACCCAGTACTTC. Residues: CASTTGGRIETQYF.

The rearrangement uses TRBV28 and TRBJ2-4, with a weak D call TRBD2 (7 bases). The germline V gene encodes CDR1 MDHEN and CDR2 SYDVKM. This CDR3 spans 15 amino acids. V shed 7 bases and J shed 9 bases, with 22 bases lying between them. CDR3 nucleotides: TGTGCCAGCAATCAAACGGGGGCGGGAGTGGTCATTCAGTACTTC. Its translation: CASNQTGAGVVIQYF.

This clonotype was seen a handful of times. This rearrangement joins TRBV7-9 to TRBJ1-1; 7 positions agree with TRBD1. The CDR3 is 15 amino acids. Per germline, CDR1 SEHNR and CDR2 FQNEAQ (reference sequence). V lost 2 bases, J lost 2 bases, and 5 bases stayed unmatched. The CDR3 DNA reads as TGTGCCAGCAGCTTAACCGGGACAGCCAACACTGAAGCTTTCTTT. Its protein product is CASSLTGTANTEAFF.

The chain links TRBV7-2 to TRBJ1-4; 9 bases align to TRBD1. The V gene end was trimmed by 1 base and the J gene end by 7 bases; junction bases not matched to a gene: 7. The CDR3 length is 16 residues. CDR1 is SGHTA and CDR2 is FQGNSA in the germline V gene. CDR3 sequence reads: CASSLVPGQGSEKLFF. As DNA, the CDR3 is TGTGCCAGCAGCTTAGTGCCGGGACAGGGAAGTGAAAAACTGTTTTTT.

This clonotype was recorded a few times. V and J are TRBV30 and TRBJ2-1; the match to TRBD2 covers 11 bases. Germline CDR1 and CDR2: GTSNPN and SVGIG (reference sequence). The CDR3 is made up of 13 amino acids. The ends lost 7 bases at V and 7 bases at J; junction bases unmatched: 6. CDR3 loop: CALSRTSGNEQFF. CDR3 in DNA: TGTGCCTTATCGCGGACTAGCGGGAATGAGCAGTTCTTC.

This clonotype was counted at least ten times. The chain carries TRBV6-2 or TRBV6-3 and TRBJ2-7; no reliable D call. Germline V CDR1 and CDR2: MNHEY, SVGEGT. CDR3 size: 12 residues. Trimming took 7 bases from V and 3 from J, leaving 10 bases between them. The CDR3 region has the DNA TGTGCCAGCAATAAGCCGGACTACGAGCAGTACTTC. Its protein product is CASNKPDYEQYF.

In this sample, this clonotype turned up many times. The chain carries TRBV7-2 and TRBJ2-5; 7 nucleotides align to TRBD2. Germline V gene data show CDR1 as SGHTA and CDR2 as FQGNSA. V was pared by 7 bases and J by 5 bases, with 13 bases of the junction left unmatched. The CDR3 runs to 15 residues. The DNA for the CDR3 is TGTGCCAGCACTTTGGGAGCGGGGCCGCGGGAGACCCAGTACTTC. Translating it yields CASTLGAGPRETQYF.

The CDR3 here is CASRKTTSGAYEQYF. CDR3 DNA sequence: TGTGCCAGCAGGAAAACGACTAGCGGGGCCTACGAGCAGTACTTC. The V call is TRBV2, the J call TRBJ2-7; 11 nucleotides match TRBD2. V lost 6 bases, J lost 2 bases, and 6 bases stayed unmatched. This CDR3 has 15 amino acids. The germline V gene has CDR1 SNHLY and CDR2 FYNNEI.

Concerning this clonotype: At one end, the junction sequence differs from germline, possibly due to a read error. The genes are TRBV24-1 and TRBJ2-1; D possibly corresponds to TRBD1 (5 bases). Germline V lookup: CDR1 KGHDR, CDR2 SFDVKD. CDR3 length: 14 residues. The CDR3 sequence is CATSDRTGNNEQLF. The CDR3 DNA is TGTGCCACCAGTGATCGTACAGGTAACAATGAGCAGTTGTTC.

The chain has TRBV29-1 and TRBJ2-7; 7 nucleotides match TRBD1. CDR1 SQVTM and CDR2 ANQGSEA come from the germline V gene. The length of the CDR3 is 15 residues. V shed 4 bases and J 3 bases; nucleotides not matched to a gene: 12. The CDR3 protein is CSVGGTGVLLYEQYF. The CDR3 bases are TGCAGCGTTGGGGGAACAGGGGTGTTACTCTACGAGCAGTACTTC.

A few counts support this clonotype. The chain combines TRBV7-9 with TRBJ2-7; D gene ambiguous. The CDR3 is 14 amino acids. Trimming removed 5 bases from V and 2 bases from J, with 13 bases in between. Germline-derived CDR1 and CDR2 are SEHNR and FQNEAQ (reference sequence). CDR3 in amino acids: CASSRQVLPYEQYF. The CDR3 nucleotides read TGTGCCAGCAGCCGGCAGGTGCTCCCCTACGAGCAGTACTTC.

The gene calls are TRBV7-2 and TRBJ1-1; D may be TRBD1 (5 bases). Trimming removed 3 bases at V and 7 bases at J, with 9 bases between. The CDR3 covers 12 residues. CDR1 and CDR2 from the germline V gene are SGHTA and FQGNSA. DNA for the CDR3: TGTGCCAGCAGCTTCGACAGTTTTGAAGCTTTCTTT. Protein sequence: CASSFDSFEAFF.

The rearrangement uses TRBV3-1 and TRBJ2-7; the D gene could be TRBD1 or TRBD2 (6 bases each). Trimming left V 1 base short and J 2 bases short, with 21 bases between. The CDR3 contains 18 residues. Per the germline V gene, CDR1 is LGHDT and CDR2 is YNNKEL (reference sequence). CDR3 residues: CASSQGSFGGTTPYEQYF. Here the CDR3 DNA reads TGTGCCAGCAGCCAAGGCTCTTTTGGCGGGACAACCCCCTACGAGCAGTACTTC.